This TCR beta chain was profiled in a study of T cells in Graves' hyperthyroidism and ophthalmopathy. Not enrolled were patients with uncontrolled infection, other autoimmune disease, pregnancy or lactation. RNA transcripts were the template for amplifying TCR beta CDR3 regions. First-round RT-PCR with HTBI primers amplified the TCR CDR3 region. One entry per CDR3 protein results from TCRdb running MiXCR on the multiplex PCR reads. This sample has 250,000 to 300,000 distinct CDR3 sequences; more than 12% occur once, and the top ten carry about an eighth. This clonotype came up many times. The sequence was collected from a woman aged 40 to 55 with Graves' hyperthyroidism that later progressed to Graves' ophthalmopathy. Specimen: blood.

The CDR3 DNA sequence: TGTGCCAGTACAAATCGGTGGGAGGGCCTTTCCGGGGAGCTGTTTTTT. Residues: CASTNRWEGLSGELFF. V gene TRBV19 combines with J gene TRBJ2-2; 7 nucleotides line up with TRBD2. The trim removed 7 bases at V and 6 bases at J, leaving 14 bases unmatched. CDR3 length: 16 residues. CDR1 LNHDA and CDR2 SQIVND come from the germline V gene (reference sequence).